This T cell receptor beta chain was identified in a study of CD8 T cells in Susac syndrome. An input of about 0.5 to 1 ug of RNA was subjected to reverse transcription using random hexamers. TCR beta CDR3 was amplified by immunoSEQ multiplex PCR. This amplification extended across 54 Vbeta and 13 Jbeta segments. TCRdb used MiXCR to reprocess the immunoSEQ multiplex PCR reads, holding one entry per CDR3 protein. The table has 300,000 to 350,000 distinct CDR3 sequences, 92% seen once; the top ten hold over 0.05%. TCR beta from blood CD8+ and CD4+ T cells was sequenced. TEMRA cells were enriched by FACS, and CD4+ and CD8+ T cells were negatively isolated. The V segment lost 4 bases and the J segment 2 bases; nucleotides outside the gene matches: 6. This CDR3 contains 16 residues. The germline V gene encodes CDR1 MGHRA and CDR2 YSYEKL.

The clonotype comes from a human donor with multiple sclerosis. V usage is TRBV4-1 and J usage is TRBJ2-7, with TRBD2 matching over 12 bases. The source material was CD4+ T cells from PBMCs. CDR3 protein: CASSRALAGGTYEQYF. The CDR3 region has the DNA TGCGCCAGCAGCCGGGCCCTAGCGGGAGGGACCTACGAGCAGTACTTC.